This T cell receptor (beta chain) was captured by sequencing in a study of shared clonotypes between healthy human individuals (dated by TCRdb to about 2020). For the wider study: Three men and two women, aged 18 to 49 years, made up the cohort. The study deeply sequenced blood TCR repertoires of five healthy adults to estimate repertoire size and the extent of clonotype sharing between individuals. Libraries were prepared and TCR repertoires were sequenced by different laboratories using diverse techniques, in order to increase sequencing depth and limit assay-specific biases. Leukapheresis yielded between about 0.9 and 9 billion PBMCs per donor. Beyond this particular receptor, the publication reports: The small number of donors limited the genetic and exposure-history diversity represented. Pairwise subsampling led to the expectation that sequencing depth would affect the degree of clonotype sharing among donors. Sampling was restricted to blood, and TCR repertoires in tissues likely differ from the TCR repertoires found in blood.

V lost 4 bases and J lost 7 bases; the stretch between them is 16 bases long. The cysteine opens and the phenylalanine closes a CDR3 of 14 amino acids. Only the CDR3 DNA stays, 42 bases, in frame from base 1. For CDR1 and CDR2, the germline V gene lists SNHLY and FYNNEI. Using the deep immunoSEQ assay, multiplex PCR amplified TCR CDR3 regions from genomic DNA. Genomic DNA extracted from each cell subset was distributed evenly over all wells of several immunoSEQ 96-well plates, and each plate served as one replicate. For unsorted PBMC, approximately 310 ng genomic DNA, equal to 25,000 to 35,000 T cell genomes, was loaded into each replicate PCR. Ten immunoSEQ deep assay plates were used to sequence unsorted PBMC genomic DNA. The purified libraries were quantified using a Qubit 3.0 fluorometer, sized with a Bioanalyzer 2100, and then quantified again using the KAPA Library Quantification kit. Every immunoSEQ 96-well plate was sequenced on a separate single-read 150-cycle Illumina NextSeq 550 flow cell. Concerning the study's data processing: Because only junctional sequences without quality scores were contained in the immunoSEQ output, filtering matching that applied to full-length reads could not be performed. To assign V/J genes and CDR3, sequences were annotated against IMGT germline references using PyIR, a Python wrapper for IgBLAST v1.9. Reads were removed for weak V/J assignments (E-value above 1e-6), missing CDR3, stop codons, out-of-frame junctions, or ambiguous translated residues. V3J clonotypes were defined as sequences sharing the same inferred V gene, J gene, and CDR3 amino acid sequence. To compute the percentage overlap between repertoires, the number of shared unique clonotypes was divided by the size of the smaller repertoire. Three approaches were used to assess repertoire richness: RTK rarefaction, the Chao1 estimator, and Recon v2.1 estimates of unobserved clonotypes. The clones in this table, taken by TCRdb from immuneACCESS, are in-frame only. Not every clone is retained; where verified, under half of the shortfall comes from an unresolved V gene, and the cause of the rest is unknown. The V and J calls and the clone size are those of that table, but D and trimming were determined from the DNA. For this sample the table gives some 500,000 clones, of which roughly 78% were detected only once. Of the sample, more than 10% is held by the ten largest clones.

The donors were healthy, HIV-negative adults who had no recently reported acute infections or vaccinations. Only Caucasian adults living in Nashville, Tennessee, USA were represented among the donors. For unsorted samples, approximately 84 million PBMCs were counted, and genomic DNA was extracted using the QIAamp DNA Blood Mini kit. Blood was obtained by leukapheresis, after which PBMCs were separated by Ficoll-Histopaque density gradient centrifugation and cryopreserved in liquid nitrogen vapor phase. Remarks on this clone: There is no known antigen for this receptor. Base qualities were left out, and no much larger clone turns up one base away.

Rearrangement joined TRBV2 to TRBJ1-2, with an unclear D gene assignment. Material: PBMCs. The TCR was taken from a woman aged 40-49 years in good health. Some clones in this sample may be carry-over from other donors' samples. DNA sequence: TGTGCCAGCAGTGGTATTTCGGCTTCTACTGGCTACACCTTC. Its coded protein is CASSGISASTGYTF.